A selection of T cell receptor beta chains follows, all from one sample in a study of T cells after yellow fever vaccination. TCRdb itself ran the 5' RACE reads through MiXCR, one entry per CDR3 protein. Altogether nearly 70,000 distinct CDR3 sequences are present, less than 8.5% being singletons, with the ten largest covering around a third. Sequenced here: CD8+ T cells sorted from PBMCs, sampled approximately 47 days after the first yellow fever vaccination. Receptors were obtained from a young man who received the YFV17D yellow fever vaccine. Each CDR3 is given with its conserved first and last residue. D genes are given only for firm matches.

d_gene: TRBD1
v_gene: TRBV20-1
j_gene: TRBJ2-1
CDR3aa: CSAIVPGQGTNEQFF

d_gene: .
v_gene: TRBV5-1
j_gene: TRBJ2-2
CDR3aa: CASSYPVQGSTTGELFF

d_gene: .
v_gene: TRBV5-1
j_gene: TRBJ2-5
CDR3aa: CASSLAEETQYF

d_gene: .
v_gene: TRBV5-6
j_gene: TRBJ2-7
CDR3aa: CASSFTGTVNEQYF

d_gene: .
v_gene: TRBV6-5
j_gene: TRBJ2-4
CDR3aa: CASSLGGLAKNIQYF

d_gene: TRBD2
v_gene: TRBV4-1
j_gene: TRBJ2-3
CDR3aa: CASSQIAGSTDTQYF

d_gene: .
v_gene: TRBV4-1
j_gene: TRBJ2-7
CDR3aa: CASSQEGQSYEQYF

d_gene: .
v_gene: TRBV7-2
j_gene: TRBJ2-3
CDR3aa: CASSLEMRWDTQYF

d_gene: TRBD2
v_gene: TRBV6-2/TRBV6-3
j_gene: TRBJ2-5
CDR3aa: CASSSAGEYQETQYF

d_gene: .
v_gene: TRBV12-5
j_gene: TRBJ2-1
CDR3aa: CASGLGYNEQFF